A few counts support the clone carrying this TCR beta chain. Antigen: not known. This sample is drawn from a study of T-cell reconstitution after alpha-beta-depleted transplantation in children. Overall study results and limits: Surviving recipient cells, namely T cells and thymic progenitors, were the source of high day-60 TCRbeta diversity in some patients. T-cell numbers and diversity, one year after transplant, stemmed largely from T cells that were newly produced. Two months or so post-transplant, alpha-beta T cells reportedly derived from several hundred expanded graft clones.

Germline assignment: CDR1 LGHNT and CDR2 FRNRAP. This CDR3 has 13 residues. The V and J ends lost 6 bases and 3 bases, in that order; junction bases with no gene match: 5. The authors prepared the TCRbeta library with unique molecular identifiers. TCRdb re-called the PCR reads through MiXCR, storing one row per CDR3 protein. The repertoire includes approximately 1,000,000 distinct CDR3 sequences, about 26% of them detected once, and around 30% sits in the top ten. V gene TRBV12-5 combines with J gene TRBJ2-7; 7 bases agree with TRBD1. The clonotype comes from a boy younger than two who had a stem cell transplant for SCID, so the T cells may come from the graft donor. Sequences were derived from PBMCs, mostly from graft donor cells, sampled 360 days after TCRalphabeta/CD19-depleted stem cell transplant. The chain's CDR3 is CASGIGTVYEQYF. CDR3 bases: TGTGCTAGTGGGATCGGGACAGTCTACGAGCAGTACTTC.